Below, one T cell receptor beta chain is given with its context. Assay used: immunoSEQ multiplex PCR; TCRdb lists only in-frame clones, some missing. The sample lists about 36,000 clones, 80% to 95% occurring once. These data come from a study of T cell changes during pregnancy in multiple sclerosis. Germline V gene lookup returns CDR1 SGHRS and CDR2 YFSETQ. The CDR3 extends over 15 amino acids. V dropped 2 bases and J dropped 2 bases, with 13 bases sitting between them. The rearrangement joins TRBV5-1 to TRBJ2-5; perhaps TRBD2 as D (5 bases). This TCR was sampled from a female donor with multiple sclerosis, enrolled in a pregnancy study. Sequencing was performed on PBMCs (not recorded whether the cells were cultured). This chain's CDR3 is CASSFGHSGQETQYF. The CDR3 nucleotides are TGCGCCAGCAGCTTCGGCCACTCGGGGCAAGAGACCCAGTACTTC.